Below, 27 T cell receptor beta chains from the same sample are listed, as sequenced in a study of T cell responses to AZD1222 COVID-19 vaccine. Method: immunoSEQ multiplex PCR; TCRdb's copy keeps in-frame clones and lacks some. The table includes about 150,000 clones, 88% detected once. The source was peripheral blood, collected on day 0 of AZD1222 vaccination. The receptor set was obtained from an adult in good health.

The gene calls are TRBV19 and TRBJ1-2; perhaps TRBD1 as D (5 bases). The CDR3 is 14 residues long. Trimming took 9 bases from V and 4 from J, leaving 18 bases between them. Germline CDR1 is LNHDA and CDR2 is SQIVND (reference sequence). The CDR3 is CASRGGVASYGYTF. CDR3 coding DNA: TGTGCCAGCCGCGGAGGGGTAGCGAGCTATGGCTACACCTTC.

This chain joins TRBV5-1 and TRBJ2-2; D tentatively fits TRBD1 or TRBD2 (5 bases each). This CDR3 has 15 residues. Per the germline V gene, CDR1 is SGHRS and CDR2 is YFSETQ. V gave up 4 bases and J gave up 6 bases, with 16 bases separating them. The CDR3 region has the DNA TGCGCCAGCAGCAATACCGGGGCTAGGGCCGGGGAGCTGTTTTTT. Protein: CASSNTGARAGELFF. Drawing the rest from reference TRBV5-1 and TRBJ2-2, the complete variable domain is KAGVTQTPRYLIKTRGQQVTLSCSPISGHRSVSWYQQTPGQGLQFLFEYFSETQRNKGNFPGRFSGRQFSNSRSEMNVSTLELGDSALYLCASSNTGARAGELFFGEGSRLTVL.

V gene TRBV6-2 or TRBV6-3 combines with J gene TRBJ1-2; 10 bases fit TRBD1. The J segment lost 0 bases and the V segment lost 6 bases, leaving 13 bases of the junction unmatched. The CDR3 loop spans 18 amino acids. Germline CDR1 and CDR2: MNHEY and SVGEGT. The CDR3 region has the DNA TGTGCCAGCAGCCATCCCCGGGACAGGGGTCCCGCTAACTATGGCTACACCTTC. Protein product: CASSHPRDRGPANYGYTF.

This rearrangement joins TRBV29-1 to TRBJ1-2; D not certain. The CDR3 runs 11 residues. Between the trimmed V and J ends, which lost 4 bases and 5 bases, there was a span of 8 bases. Germline CDR1 is SQVTM and CDR2 is ANQGSEA. CDR3: CSVGSGYGYTF. The CDR3 DNA is TGCAGCGTTGGTTCCGGGTATGGCTACACCTTC.

This chain joins TRBV6-1 and TRBJ1-2; D may be TRBD1 (5 bases). From germline, CDR1 is MNHNS and CDR2 SASEGT. The CDR3 totals 13 residues. V was shortened by 3 bases and J by 8 bases, with 13 bases between the two germline ends. CDR3 amino acids: CASSDQTQGGYTF. The CDR3 DNA sequence: TGTGCCAGCAGTGATCAGACCCAGGGCGGCTACACCTTC.

This chain connects TRBV7-2 to TRBJ2-7; D is possibly TRBD1 or TRBD2 (5 bases each). The V end lost 5 bases, the J end lost 2 bases, and 13 bases lay between the germline ends. CDR3 length: 14 residues. The germline V gene encodes CDR1 SGHTA and CDR2 FQGNSA. The CDR3 spells CASSHPGDPYEQYF. The DNA for the CDR3 is TGTGCCAGCAGCCACCCCGGGGACCCCTACGAGCAGTACTTC.

This rearrangement joins TRBV25-1 to TRBJ1-1; TRBD1 matches 7 bases. This CDR3 comprises 14 residues. From germline, CDR1 is MGHDK and CDR2 SYGVNS. After removal of 6 bases from V and 1 base from J, the junction contained 5 bases not matched to a gene. The CDR3 is CASSQTGWNTEAFF. DNA of the CDR3: TGTGCCAGCAGCCAGACAGGGTGGAACACTGAAGCTTTCTTT.

This clone showed up just once. The chain has TRBV3-1 (or the pseudogene TRBV3-2) and TRBJ1-1; no clear D. V lost 4 bases, J lost 0 bases, and 6 bases lay in between. Germline CDR1 reads LGHDT; CDR2 reads YNNKEL (reference sequence). The CDR3 covers 13 residues. The CDR3 coding sequence is TGTGCCAGCAGCCCCGGAGTGAACACTGAAGCTTTCTTT. Translated: CASSPGVNTEAFF.

The V and J genes are TRBV5-1 and TRBJ2-2; D gene unclear. CDR1 and CDR2 from the germline V gene are SGHRS and YFSETQ. V lost 0 bases and J lost 5, with 8 bases in between. The length of the CDR3 is 14 residues. Here the CDR3 reads CASSLGHETGELFF. The CDR3 nucleotides read TGCGCCAGCAGCTTGGGACACGAGACCGGGGAGCTGTTTTTT.

V gene TRBV28 combines with J gene TRBJ2-1; the D is unclear. The germline gives CDR1 MDHEN, CDR2 SYDVKM. CDR3 length: 13 residues. Trimming stripped 5 bases from V and 6 bases from J, with 11 bases between. CDR3 protein: CASSPDDGNEQFF. DNA of the CDR3: TGTGCCAGCAGTCCCGACGATGGCAATGAGCAGTTCTTC.

V gene TRBV11-1 combines with J gene TRBJ1-3, with 9 bases aligning to TRBD1. This CDR3 contains 15 residues. CDR1 is SGHAT and CDR2 is FQDESV in the germline V gene (reference sequence). The J segment lost 2 bases and the V segment lost 3 bases, leaving 2 bases of the junction unmatched. DNA for the CDR3: TGTGCCAGCAGCTTCGGACAGGGGACTGGAAACACCATATATTTT. Its protein product is CASSFGQGTGNTIYF. Variable domain in full (rest from reference TRBV11-1 and TRBJ1-3): EAEVAQSPRYKITEKSQAVAFWCDPISGHATLYWYRQILGQGPELLVQFQDESVVDDSQLPKDRFSAERLKGVDSTLKIQPAELGDSAMYLCASSFGQGTGNTIYFGEGSWLTVV.

This clone was observed a single time. The gene calls are TRBV28 and TRBJ2-7; possibly TRBD1 for D (6 bases). V was pared by 8 bases and J by 4 bases, with 15 bases between. This CDR3 region has 13 residues. The V gene's germline CDR1 is MDHEN and CDR2 SYDVKM. For the CDR3, the DNA is TGTGCCAGCCTCTTACAGGGTAGTTACGAGCAGTACTTC. Residues: CASLLQGSYEQYF.

The chain has TRBV4-1 and TRBJ2-2; the match to TRBD1 covers 9 bases. V lost 0 bases and J lost 2; bases outside the gene matches: 4. The CDR3 spans 17 residues. CDR1 is MGHRA and CDR2 is YSYEKL in the germline V gene. The DNA for the CDR3 is TGCGCCAGCAGCCAAGATAAGACAGGGGGAAACACCGGGGAGCTGTTTTTT. Translated: CASSQDKTGGNTGELFF.

This chain links TRBV6-2 or TRBV6-3 with TRBJ1-5; 7 bases agree with TRBD1. J lost 7 bases, V lost 4 bases, and 13 bases had no gene match. This CDR3 is 16 amino acids long. Per germline, CDR1 MNHEY and CDR2 SVGEGT. DNA for the CDR3: TGTGCCAGCAGTTCCTACAGCCTCAGGGGGTACCAGCCCCAGCATTTT. Its protein product is CASSSYSLRGYQPQHF.

In nucleotides, the CDR3 is TGTGCCAGCAGCTTAGTTAGTCAGGGAGGCGAGCAGTACTTC. Translation gives CASSLVSQGGEQYF. The rearrangement uses TRBV11-2 and TRBJ2-7; a possible D gene is TRBD2 (6 bases). The V end lost 1 base, the J end lost 6 bases, and 13 bases lay between the germline ends. The length of the CDR3 is 14 residues. Germline values: CDR1 SGHAT, CDR2 FQNNGV.

The J gene is TRBJ2-7, the V gene TRBV14; TRBD2 matches at 8 bases. The CDR3 length is 15 residues. Germline CDR1 and CDR2: SGHDN and FVKESK. The V segment lost 0 bases and the J segment 6 bases; nucleotides outside the gene matches: 7. CDR3 DNA sequence: TGTGCCAGCAGCCAAGACCTAGCGGGTTTGGCCGAGCAGTACTTC. Amino acids: CASSQDLAGLAEQYF.

The chain combines TRBV2 with TRBJ2-3; D is undetermined. Germline CDR1 reads SNHLY; CDR2 reads FYNNEI. V was pared by 3 bases and J by 5 bases, with 3 bases between. The CDR3 has 11 residues. CDR3 loop: CASSDQDTQYF. CDR3 nucleotides: TGTGCCAGCAGTGATCAAGATACGCAGTATTTT.

The chain combines TRBV5-4 with TRBJ2-7; the D is unclear. CDR1 SGHNT and CDR2 YYREEE come from the germline V gene (reference sequence). The ends were cut back, 0 bases at V and 6 bases at J, with 10 bases in the middle. The CDR3 totals 13 residues. CDR3 loop: CASSLEPMSEQYF. The CDR3 bases are TGTGCCAGCAGCTTGGAGCCCATGAGCGAGCAGTACTTC.

This clone has a handful of counts. This sample includes further DNA sequences coding for the same CDR3. The rearrangement uses TRBV5-6 and TRBJ1-1; no clear D gene. The ends were cut back, 1 base at V and 2 bases at J, with 0 bases in the middle. The CDR3 sequence is 11 residues long. Germline CDR1 reads SGHDT; CDR2 reads YYEEEE. CDR3 sequence: CASSLNTEAFF. The CDR3 DNA sequence: TGTGCCAGCAGCTTGAACACTGAAGCTTTCTTT. Full variable domain (rest looked up from reference TRBV5-6 and TRBJ1-1): DAGVTQSPTHLIKTRGQQVTLRCSPKSGHDTVSWYQQALGQGPQFIFQYYEEEERQRGNFPDRFSGHQFPNYSSELNVNALLLGDSALYLCASSLNTEAFFGQGTRLTVV.

The V and J genes are TRBV6-5 and TRBJ1-3; perhaps TRBD1 as D (5 bases). This CDR3 has 14 residues. Trimming removed 9 bases from V and 9 bases from J, with 21 bases in between. In germline, CDR1 is MNHEY, CDR2 SVGAGI. CDR3: CASIPSTGGGTIYF. For the CDR3, the DNA is TGTGCCAGTATTCCTTCGACCGGGGGGGGCACCATATATTTT.

The chain links TRBV7-9 to TRBJ1-6; TRBD1 might be the D (5 bases). The V and J ends lost 1 base and 0 bases respectively, with 16 bases between them. There are 19 residues in the CDR3. Germline CDR1 and CDR2: SEHNR and FQNEAQ (reference sequence). CDR3 nucleotides: TGTGCCAGCAGCTTAGTGAAAACAGGCGTAAGCTCCTATAATTCACCCCTCCACTTT. This codes for CASSLVKTGVSSYNSPLHF.

The rearrangement links TRBV11-2 to TRBJ2-7, with no clear D. The CDR3 totals 11 residues. Germline V CDR1 and CDR2: SGHAT, FQNNGV. V was clipped by 5 bases and J by 4 bases, with 6 bases between them. The CDR3 protein is CASSPSYEQYF. The CDR3 DNA reads TGTGCCAGCAGCCCCAGTTACGAGCAGTACTTC.

The chain recombines TRBV27 with TRBJ1-2; D may be TRBD1 (6 bases). Germline V CDR1 and CDR2: MNHEY, SMNVEV (reference sequence). The CDR3 length is 17 residues. V lost 0 bases, J lost 4 bases, and 18 bases lay in between. The CDR3 DNA is TGTGCCAGCAGTTTATCCCGGACAGCCACAGACGGCTATGGCTACACCTTC. It encodes CASSLSRTATDGYGYTF.

The gene calls are TRBV6-2 or TRBV6-3 and TRBJ2-7; perhaps D is TRBD1 or TRBD2 (5 bases each). Germline loops: CDR1 MNHEY, CDR2 SVGEGT. The CDR3 contains 14 residues. Trimming took off 2 bases at V and 1 base at J, with 9 bases between the two ends. DNA of the CDR3: TGTGCCAGCAGTTACGTGGGACCATCCTACGAGCAGTACTTC. This translates into CASSYVGPSYEQYF.

V gene TRBV5-1 combines with J gene TRBJ2-4, with D maybe TRBD1 (6 bases). Germline CDR1 SGHRS, CDR2 YFSETQ. V was pared by 4 bases and J by 1 base, with 15 bases between. This CDR3 has 16 residues. CDR3 DNA sequence: TGCGCCAGCAGCAGGGGGACGGGGCAGGCCAAAAACATTCAGTACTTC. Its translation: CASSRGTGQAKNIQYF.

The chain links TRBV18 to TRBJ2-7; D is perhaps TRBD2 (5 bases). The germline gives CDR1 KGHSH, CDR2 LQKENI. V shed 2 bases and J shed 3 bases, with 11 bases lying between them. This CDR3 is built from 14 residues. The CDR3 nucleotides read TGTGCCAGCTCACCAATGGCCGAGGGCTACGAGCAGTACTTC. Protein: CASSPMAEGYEQYF.

A few counts support this clone. The rearrangement links TRBV25-1 to TRBJ2-1, with 7 bases matching TRBD1. Germline V gene lookup returns CDR1 MGHDK and CDR2 SYGVNS. V gave up 4 bases and J gave up 7 bases; unmatched junction bases: 13. The CDR3 sequence is 16 residues long. The CDR3 DNA sequence: TGTGCCAGCAGTGCACAGGGGCAGATTTGGAAGAATGAGCAGTTCTTC. This sequence encodes CASSAQGQIWKNEQFF.